The present T cell receptor (beta chain) was sequenced within a study of beta chain features in type 1 diabetes. In the study overall: Sorted cells numbering around 100,000,000 were examined across all samples.

Expressed TCRB transcripts were sequenced because the isolated RNA had all been reverse transcribed beforehand. TCRdb's copy holds only in-frame clones and misses some; the assay was immunoSEQ multiplex PCR. The sample carries some 190,000 clones, about 7.9% recorded once. Study observations and caveats: Shorter TCRB CDR3s, moderately but significantly so, were found in Type 1 diabetes patients in all four CD4+ subsets. Healthy donors had naive, central memory and Treg TCRB repertoires that appeared less similar than those seen among patients.

The CDR3 sequence is 13 residues long. V lost 6 bases to trimming and J lost 10 bases, with 16 bases between them. CDR1 is SSHAT, CDR2 FNYEAQ, per germline (reference sequence). This clone was observed a few times. What it binds is unknown. What was sequenced was central memory CD4+ T cells from blood. The receptor's source is a man younger than 35 with type 1 diabetes. The chain uses TRBV7-7 and TRBJ2-1, with D perhaps TRBD2 (5 bases). The CDR3 reads CASSLRPSGEQFF. Here the CDR3 DNA reads TGTGCCAGCAGTTTGCGACCCTCGGGGGAGCAGTTCTTC. Full variable domain (remainder filled in from reference TRBV7-7 and TRBJ2-1): GAGVSQSPRYKVTKRGQDVTLRCDPISSHATLYWYQQALGQGPEFLTYFNYEAQPDKSGLPSDRFSAERPEGSISTLTIQRTEQRDSAMYRCASSLRPSGEQFFGPGTRLTVL.